What follows is one TCR beta chain and its context. The antigen remains unidentified. After removal of 6 bases from V and 4 bases from J, the junction contained 5 bases not matched to a gene. This CDR3 spans 14 amino acids. Germline V gene sequence: CDR1 MGHDK, CDR2 SYGVNS. This sample is part of a study of cytomegalovirus exposure and HLA in healthy donors. Overall study context: Genotyping showed roughly 77% of almost 400 donors falling in the Caucasian-associated ancestry cluster.

Study-level results: Later work associated 16,951 TCR beta sequences with HLA alleles at 0.05 false discovery rate. There were some V segments, including TRBV6-2 and TRBV6-3, excluded as indistinguishable. In an earlier analysis, in some 540 donors, most V segments appeared productive either ~90% or ~30% of the time.

The PCR employed 60 Vbeta primers together with 13 Jbeta primers. Clones were sequenced by immunoSEQ multiplex PCR, and TCRdb holds only the in-frame ones, with some missing. The profile shows fewer than 250,000 clones, roughly four fifths of them singletons. The sequenced material came from PBMCs. The sequence was collected from a girl under 18 in good health and CMV-seronegative. The chain employs TRBV25-1 and TRBJ2-2, with 7 positions matching TRBD2. This CDR3 reads CASRTPGGTGELFF. The CDR3 bases are TGTGCCAGCAGGACCCCGGGGGGCACCGGGGAGCTGTTTTTT.